The clone carrying this T cell receptor (beta chain) has only a few counts. The sample is drawn from a study of T cells in Graves' hyperthyroidism and ophthalmopathy. Patients aged 18 to 65 had newly diagnosed hyperthyroidism of under 2 months' duration. The CDR3 contains 13 residues. The germline gives CDR1 MNHNS, CDR2 SASEGT. The V and J ends lost 8 bases and 2 bases respectively, with 12 bases between them. Amplification of TCR beta CDR3 regions used RNA as the template. In the first-round RT-PCR of the TCR CDR3, the HTBI primer set was used. TCRdb reanalysed the multiplex PCR reads using MiXCR and keeps one entry per CDR3 protein. This sample has a few hundred thousand distinct CDR3 sequences, with 25% found just once.

This rearrangement joins TRBV6-1 to TRBJ1-2; D may be TRBD1 (6 bases). This TCR derives from a man aged 45-60 years with Graves' hyperthyroidism. Sequenced input: blood. CDR3: CASLRDKNYGYTF. The CDR3 region has the DNA TGTGCCAGCCTCCGGGACAAGAACTATGGCTACACCTTC.